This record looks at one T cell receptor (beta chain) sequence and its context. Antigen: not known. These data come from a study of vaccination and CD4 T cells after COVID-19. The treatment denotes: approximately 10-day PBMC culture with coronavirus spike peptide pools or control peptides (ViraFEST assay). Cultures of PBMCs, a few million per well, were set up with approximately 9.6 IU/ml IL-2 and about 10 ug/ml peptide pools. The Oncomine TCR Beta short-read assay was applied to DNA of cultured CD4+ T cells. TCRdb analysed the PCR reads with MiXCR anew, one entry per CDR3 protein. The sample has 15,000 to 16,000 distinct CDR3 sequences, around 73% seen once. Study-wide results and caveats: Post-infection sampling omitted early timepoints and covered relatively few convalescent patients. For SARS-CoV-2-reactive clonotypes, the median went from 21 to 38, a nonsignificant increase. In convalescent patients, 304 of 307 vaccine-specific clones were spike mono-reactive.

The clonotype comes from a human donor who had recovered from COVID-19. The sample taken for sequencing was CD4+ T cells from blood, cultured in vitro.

Here the CDR3 reads CSASRLAGGGEQYF. The CDR3 coding sequence is TGCAGTGCTAGCCGACTAGCGGGAGGTGGCGAGCAGTACTTC. This sequence joins TRBV20-1 and TRBJ2-7; 13 bases map to TRBD2. CDR1 is DFQATT, CDR2 SNEGSKA, per germline (reference sequence). The CDR3 runs 14 residues. J gave up 6 bases and V 3 bases, and 5 bases lay outside the gene matches.